The TCR beta chain under discussion was sequenced for a study of cytomegalovirus exposure and HLA in healthy donors. Repertoires were generated with immunoSEQ multiplex PCR, while TCRdb's copy carries only in-frame clones and drops some. Of around 150,000 clones listed, around four fifths were seen once; the top ten hold 2% to 2.5%. Notes on this clone: Its target is not known.

CDR1 and CDR2 (germline): MNHNS, SASEGT. The CDR3 spans 15 residues. After removal of 3 bases from V and 6 bases from J, the junction contained 10 bases not matched to a gene. Study-wide results and caveats: With high specificity and sensitivity, the classifier reportedly diagnosed cytomegalovirus status. The study recorded more than 150 TCR beta chains that were cytomegalovirus-associated.

Sequencing used PBMCs. The sequence came from a man aged 25-45 years in good health and CMV-seropositive. The chain has TRBV6-1 and TRBJ1-1; 7 bases fit TRBD1. Here the CDR3 DNA reads TGTGCCAGCAGTGAGAGAACAGGGGAACGGGCTGAAGCTTTCTTT. Encoded protein: CASSERTGERAEAFF.